This T cell receptor beta chain comes out of a study of molecular identifiers for immune sequencing clone quantification. This clonotype was picked up many times. The antigen is unknown. Study outcomes and limitations: The sizes of highly expanded clones could be underestimated when identical TCR molecules share a barcode.

With listed TCR primers and previously described methods, bulk TCR libraries were prepared. MiXCR was run by TCRdb on the PCR reads, yielding one entry per CDR3 protein. The table includes about 640,000 distinct CDR3 sequences, about 20% detected once. This CDR3 comprises 19 residues. Trimming pared 1 base from V and 0 bases from J, leaving 19 bases between. Per the germline V gene, CDR1 is SEHNR and CDR2 is FQNEAQ (reference sequence). Sequencing was done on a sample of naive CD8+ T cells from blood, with Jurkat cell RNA spiked in. Subset noted: FACS-sorted CD8+CD4-CCR7+CD45RA+ naive T cells. V and J are TRBV7-9 and TRBJ1-5; D remains ambiguous. This receptor was taken from a human donor in good health. Some libraries in this study had Jurkat cell RNA spiked in. CDR3 in DNA: TGTGCCAGCAGCTTAGAAGTGAAGCCAGGACGACTTAGCAATCAGCCCCAGCATTTT. Its protein product is CASSLEVKPGRLSNQPQHF. The full variable domain, completed using reference TRBV7-9 and TRBJ1-5, is DTGVSQNPRHKITKRGQNVTFRCDPISEHNRLYWYRQTLGQGPEFLTYFQNEAQLEKSRLLSDRFSAERPKGSFSTLEIQRTEQGDSAMYLCASSLEVKPGRLSNQPQHFGDGTRLSIL.